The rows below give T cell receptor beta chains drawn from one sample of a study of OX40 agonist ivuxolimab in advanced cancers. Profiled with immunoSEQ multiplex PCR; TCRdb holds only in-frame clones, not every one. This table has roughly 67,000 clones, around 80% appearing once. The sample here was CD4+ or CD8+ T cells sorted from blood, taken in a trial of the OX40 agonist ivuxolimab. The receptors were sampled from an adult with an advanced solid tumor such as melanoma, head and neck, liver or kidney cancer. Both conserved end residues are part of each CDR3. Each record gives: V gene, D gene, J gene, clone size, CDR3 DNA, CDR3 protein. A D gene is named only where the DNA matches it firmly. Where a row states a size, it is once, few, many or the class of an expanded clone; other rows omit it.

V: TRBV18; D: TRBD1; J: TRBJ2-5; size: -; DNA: TGTGCCAGCTCGAATGACAGGGGTAGAGAGACCCAGTACTTC; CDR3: CASSNDRGRETQYF
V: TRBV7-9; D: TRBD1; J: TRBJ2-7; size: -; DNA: TGTGCCAGCAGCTTAACAGGGGACCTCTACGAGCAGTACTTC; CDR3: CASSLTGDLYEQYF
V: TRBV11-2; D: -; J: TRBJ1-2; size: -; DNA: TGTGCCAGCAGCTTCGACGGCTATGGCTACACCTTC; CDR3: CASSFDGYGYTF
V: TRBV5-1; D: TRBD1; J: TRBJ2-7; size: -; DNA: TGCGCCAGCAGTAACAGGGGGCCATCTTTCGACGAGCAGTACTTC; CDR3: CASSNRGPSFDEQYF
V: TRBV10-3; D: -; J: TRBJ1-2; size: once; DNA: TGTGCCATCAGTGACCAAAGTGGGGTCTATGGCTACACCTTC; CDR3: CAISDQSGVYGYTF
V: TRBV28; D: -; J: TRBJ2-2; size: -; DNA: TGTGCCAGCAGTTTTCCCCGTGGCGGGCGATACACCGGGGAGCTGTTTTTT; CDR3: CASSFPRGGRYTGELFF
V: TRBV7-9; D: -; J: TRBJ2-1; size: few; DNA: TGTGCCAGCAGCTTAGGACTACACTACAATGAGCAGTTCTTC; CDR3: CASSLGLHYNEQFF
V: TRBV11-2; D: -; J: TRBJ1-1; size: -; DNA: TGTGCCAGCAGCTACGGGGGGGTCTACATGAACACTGAAGCTTTCTTT; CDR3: CASSYGGVYMNTEAFF
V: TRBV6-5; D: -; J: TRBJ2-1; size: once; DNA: TGTGCCAGCAGTTACTCGAGGTACAATGAGCAGTTCTTC; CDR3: CASSYSRYNEQFF
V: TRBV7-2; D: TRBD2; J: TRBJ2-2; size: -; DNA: TGTGCCAGCAGCTTAGCGGGAGGGCCCACCGGGGAGCTGTTTTTT; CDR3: CASSLAGGPTGELFF
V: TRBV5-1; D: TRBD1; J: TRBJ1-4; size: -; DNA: TGCGCCAGCGCCCAGGGACAGCGTAATGAAAAACTGTTTTTT; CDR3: CASAQGQRNEKLFF
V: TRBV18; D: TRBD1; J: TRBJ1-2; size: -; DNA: TGTGCCAGCTCACCACCGGGCCGGACAGGGAACTACACCTTC; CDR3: CASSPPGRTGNYTF
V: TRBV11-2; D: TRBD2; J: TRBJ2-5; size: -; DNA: TGTGCCAGCAGCCCGACCCCGGGACTAGCGGGAGAGGAGACCCAGTACTTC; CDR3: CASSPTPGLAGEETQYF
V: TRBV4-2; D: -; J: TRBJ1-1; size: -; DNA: TGTGCCAGCAGCCAAGATAGGGGGGCGAACACTGAAGCTTTCTTT; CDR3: CASSQDRGANTEAFF
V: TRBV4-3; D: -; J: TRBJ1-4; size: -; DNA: TGCGCCAGCAGCCAAGTATTACAAGGCACTAATGAAAAACTGTTTTTT; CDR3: CASSQVLQGTNEKLFF
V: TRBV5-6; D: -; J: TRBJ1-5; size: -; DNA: TGTGCCAGCAGCTTGGGTATGACAGATAGCAATCAGCCCCAGCATTTT; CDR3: CASSLGMTDSNQPQHF
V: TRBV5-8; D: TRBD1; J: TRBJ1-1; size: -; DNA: TGTGCCAGCAGCTCTTGGGGACAGGGGGCTGAAGCTTTCTTT; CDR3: CASSSWGQGAEAFF
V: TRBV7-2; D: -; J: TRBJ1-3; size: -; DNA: TGTGCCAGCAGCTTCGGGAGTCTCGGAAACACCATATATTTT; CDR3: CASSFGSLGNTIYF
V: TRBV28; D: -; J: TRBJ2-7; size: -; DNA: TGTGCCAGCAGTCAGGCAGCCTGGCATCAGCAGTACTTC; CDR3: CASSQAAWHQQYF
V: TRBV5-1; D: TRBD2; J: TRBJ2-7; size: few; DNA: TGCGCCAGCAGCTTAGCACCTACTAGCGGGACGGACGAGCAGTACTTC; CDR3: CASSLAPTSGTDEQYF
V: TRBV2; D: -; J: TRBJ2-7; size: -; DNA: TGTGCCAGCAGTGAGCTTGGACCGCCTGACGAGCAGTACTTC; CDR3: CASSELGPPDEQYF
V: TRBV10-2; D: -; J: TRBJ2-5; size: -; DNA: TGCGCCAGCAGGGGCTGGGGGGACGAGACCCAGTACTTC; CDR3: CASRGWGDETQYF
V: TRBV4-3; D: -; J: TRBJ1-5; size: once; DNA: TGCGCCAGCAGCCAAGAAAGGGATCAGCCCCAGCATTTT; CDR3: CASSQERDQPQHF
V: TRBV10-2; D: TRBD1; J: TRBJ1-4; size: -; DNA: TGCGCCAGCAGTCGACAGGGGGGAAAGGAAAAACTGTTTTTT; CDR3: CASSRQGGKEKLFF
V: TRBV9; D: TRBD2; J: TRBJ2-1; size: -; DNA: TGTGCCAGCAGCCCCATAGCGGGAGGCTCCTACAATGAGCAGTTCTTC; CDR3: CASSPIAGGSYNEQFF
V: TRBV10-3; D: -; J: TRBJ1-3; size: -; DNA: TGTGCCATCAGTGGGGCCGGGGGCTCTGGAAACACCATATATTTT; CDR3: CAISGAGGSGNTIYF
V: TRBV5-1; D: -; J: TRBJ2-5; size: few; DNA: TGCGCCAGCAGCTTGGGAGGGGGGGAAGAGACCCAGTACTTC; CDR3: CASSLGGGEETQYF
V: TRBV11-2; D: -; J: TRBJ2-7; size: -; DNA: TGTGCCAGCAGCTTAATAGAAAGCCGTTACTACGAGCAGTACTTC; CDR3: CASSLIESRYYEQYF
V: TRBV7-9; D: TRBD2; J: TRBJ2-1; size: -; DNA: TGTGCCAGCAGCCTCCGAATAGCGGGAGACAATGAGCAGTTCTTC; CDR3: CASSLRIAGDNEQFF
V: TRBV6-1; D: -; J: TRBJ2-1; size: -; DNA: TGTGCCAGCAGTGTGACGGATTACAATGAGCAGTTCTTC; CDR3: CASSVTDYNEQFF
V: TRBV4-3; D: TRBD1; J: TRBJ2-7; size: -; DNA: TGCGCCAGCAGCCTCCAGGGACAGGGGCCCTACGAGCAGTACTTC; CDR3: CASSLQGQGPYEQYF
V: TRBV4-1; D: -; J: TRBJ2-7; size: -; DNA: TGCGCCAGCAGCCAAGATCGGGCAGGGCCCTACGAGCAGTACTTC; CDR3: CASSQDRAGPYEQYF
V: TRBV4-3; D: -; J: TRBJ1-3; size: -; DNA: TGCGCCAGCAGCCAAGACGTCTCTGGAAACACCATATATTTT; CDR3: CASSQDVSGNTIYF
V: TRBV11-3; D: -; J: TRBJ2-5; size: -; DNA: TGTGCCAGCAGCCTCTCGGGCCAAGAGACCCAGTACTTC; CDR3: CASSLSGQETQYF
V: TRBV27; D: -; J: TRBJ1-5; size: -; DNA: TGTGCCAGCAGTTTATCGTGGGAAAGCAATCAGCCCCAGCATTTT; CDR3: CASSLSWESNQPQHF
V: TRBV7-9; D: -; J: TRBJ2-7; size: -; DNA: TGTGCCAGCAGCTTTGATGCGGGAACCGAGCAGTACTTC; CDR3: CASSFDAGTEQYF
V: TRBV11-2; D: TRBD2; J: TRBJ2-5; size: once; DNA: TGTGCCAGCAGCTTAATGCTAGCGGGAGCTGAAGGGACCCAGTACTTC; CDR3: CASSLMLAGAEGTQYF
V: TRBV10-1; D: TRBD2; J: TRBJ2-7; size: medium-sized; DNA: TGCGCCAGCAGTGACGGGACTAGCGGGACAAGCGAGCAGTACTTC; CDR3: CASSDGTSGTSEQYF
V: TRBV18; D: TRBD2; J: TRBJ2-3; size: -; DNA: TGTGCCAGCTCACCACCCACTAGCGGTAGCACAGATACGCAGTATTTT; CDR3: CASSPPTSGSTDTQYF
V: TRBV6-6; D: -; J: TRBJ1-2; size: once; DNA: TGTGCCAGCAGGAGGGGATTTACTAACTATGGCTACACCTTC; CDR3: CASRRGFTNYGYTF
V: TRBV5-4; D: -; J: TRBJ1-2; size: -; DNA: TGTGCCAGCAGCTCCCAAGGCACTGAAGTTGGGGCTGGCTACACCTTC; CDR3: CASSSQGTEVGAGYTF
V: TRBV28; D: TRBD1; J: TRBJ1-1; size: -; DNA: TGTGCCAGCAGGTACAGGGGAAGGGACACTGAAGCTTTCTTT; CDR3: CASRYRGRDTEAFF
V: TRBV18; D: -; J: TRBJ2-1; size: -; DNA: TGTGCCTCGATGGTTGACATTACCTACAATGAGCAGTTCTTC; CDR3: CASMVDITYNEQFF
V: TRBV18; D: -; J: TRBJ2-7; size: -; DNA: TGTGCCAGCTCACCCCTGTTACGGTACGAGCAGTACTTC; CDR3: CASSPLLRYEQYF
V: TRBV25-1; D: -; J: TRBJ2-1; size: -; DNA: TGTGCCAGCAGTGTCGCGGGTAGCTCCTACAATGAGCAGTTCTTC; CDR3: CASSVAGSSYNEQFF
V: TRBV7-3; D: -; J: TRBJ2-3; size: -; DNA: TGTGCCAGCAGCTCCCCAGGGGCAGGGAGGGAAAAAGATACGCAGTATTTT; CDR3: CASSSPGAGREKDTQYF